The 8 T cell receptor beta chains given below trace back to one sample, sequenced in a study of human T cells and chemical hapten exposure. Each CDR3 protein is one row after TCRdb ran MiXCR on the RACE reads. The repertoire holds about 270,000 distinct CDR3 sequences, with approximately 7.5% as singletons. Time point specified: pre-sensitization, week 0. Noted treatment: therapeutic diphenylcyclopropenone sensitization with weekly scalp DPC. Sequencing was performed on whole blood, taken in connection with sensitization to the hapten diphenylcyclopropenone (DPC). The source is a man aged 18 to 29 with alopecia areata. Some clones in this sample may be carry-over from other donors' samples.

This clonotype was counted ten times or more. The chain links TRBV28 to TRBJ1-6; TRBD1 matches at 8 bases. CDR3 length equals 13 residues. V trimming: 10 bases; J trimming: 9 bases; junction bases outside the gene matches: 8. The germline gives CDR1 MDHEN, CDR2 SYDVKM. The DNA of the CDR3 is TGTGCCACCAGGACAGGGTTTGGTTCACCCCTCCACTTT. It is translated as CATRTGFGSPLHF.

This clonotype has a handful of counts. The CDR3 nucleotides are TGTGCCAGCAGTTTTTTCCGGGACGGCCATAGCAATCAGCCCCAGCATTTT. Translated: CASSFFRDGHSNQPQHF. The V call is TRBV28, the J call TRBJ1-5, with D possibly matching TRBD1 (5 bases). The germline V gene has CDR1 MDHEN and CDR2 SYDVKM. There are 17 residues in the CDR3. Trimming took 3 bases from V and 0 from J, leaving 15 bases between them. The whole variable domain, filled in from reference TRBV28 and TRBJ1-5, reads DVKVTQSSRYLVKRTGEKVFLECVQDMDHENMFWYRQDPGLGLRLIYFSYDVKMKEKGDIPEGYSVSREKKERFSLILESASTNQTSMYLCASSFFRDGHSNQPQHFGDGTRLSIL.

This clonotype was detected only a few times. V and J are TRBV7-9 and TRBJ2-5; weak D call: TRBD2 (6 bases). Trimming shortened V by 5 bases and J by 5 bases, and 18 bases separated the two germline ends. The germline gives CDR1 SEHNR, CDR2 FQNEAQ (reference sequence). The CDR3 runs 15 residues. This CDR3 reads CASSLDGGIRETQYF. As DNA, the CDR3 is TGTGCCAGCAGCCTGGACGGGGGAATAAGGGAGACCCAGTACTTC.

This clonotype was seen many times. The CDR3, as DNA: TGTGCCAGCAGCCCTAACCCACTAGCGGGGGCACAAGAGACCCAGTACTTC. Amino acid sequence: CASSPNPLAGAQETQYF. This chain connects TRBV6-5 to TRBJ2-5, with TRBD2 matching over 11 bases. Trimming cost V 6 bases and J 2 bases; bases outside gene matches: 11. Germline CDR1 MNHEY, CDR2 SVGAGI. The CDR3 has 17 amino acids.

The chain couples TRBV7-2 to TRBJ2-5; 12 positions match TRBD2. Germline V gene data show CDR1 as SGHTA and CDR2 as FQGNSA. This CDR3 comprises 19 residues. Trimming cost V 2 bases and J 5 bases; bases outside gene matches: 15. This chain's CDR3 is CASSLLLPPSGGAWETQYF. Written as DNA, the CDR3 is TGTGCCAGCAGCTTACTCCTTCCGCCTAGCGGGGGGGCCTGGGAGACCCAGTACTTC.

The chain is built from TRBV25-1 and TRBJ2-3, with D possibly being TRBD1 or TRBD2 (7 bases each). CDR3 length equals 11 residues. Germline V gene lookup returns CDR1 MGHDK and CDR2 SYGVNS. This CDR3 is CPQGGTDTQYF. CDR3 DNA sequence: TGTCCCCAGGGGGGGACAGATACGCAGTATTTT.

J is TRBJ2-5 and V is TRBV7-9; D is undetermined. The CDR3 consists of 11 residues. CDR1 and CDR2 (germline): SEHNR, FQNEAQ (reference sequence). V gave up 1 base and J gave up 13 bases, with 10 bases separating them. The CDR3 loop reads CASSLGRPPYF. CDR3 coding DNA: TGTGCCAGCAGCTTAGGACGCCCCCCGTACTTC.

The V gene is TRBV21-1, the J gene TRBJ2-4; TRBD1 is the table's D call and was not checked against the DNA. TRBV21-1 is given as a pseudogene. The length of the CDR3 is 17 residues. CDR3: CASSKEGQGATKNIQYF. The CDR3 coding sequence is TGTGCCAGCAGCAAAGAGGGACAGGGGGCCACCAAAAACATTCAGTACTTC.